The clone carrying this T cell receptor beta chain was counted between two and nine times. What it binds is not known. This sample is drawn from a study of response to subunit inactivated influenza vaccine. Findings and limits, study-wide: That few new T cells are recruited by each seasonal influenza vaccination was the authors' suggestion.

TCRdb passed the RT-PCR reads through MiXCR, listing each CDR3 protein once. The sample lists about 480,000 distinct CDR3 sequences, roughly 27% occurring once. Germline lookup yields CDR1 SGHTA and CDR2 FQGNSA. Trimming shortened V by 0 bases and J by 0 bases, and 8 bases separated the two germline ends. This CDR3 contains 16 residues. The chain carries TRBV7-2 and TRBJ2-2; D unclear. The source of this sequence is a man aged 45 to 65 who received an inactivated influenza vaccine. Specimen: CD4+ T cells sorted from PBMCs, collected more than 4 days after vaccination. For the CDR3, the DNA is TGTGCCAGCAGCTTAGCGGGCCCCCCGAACACCGGGGAGCTGTTTTTT. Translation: CASSLAGPPNTGELFF.